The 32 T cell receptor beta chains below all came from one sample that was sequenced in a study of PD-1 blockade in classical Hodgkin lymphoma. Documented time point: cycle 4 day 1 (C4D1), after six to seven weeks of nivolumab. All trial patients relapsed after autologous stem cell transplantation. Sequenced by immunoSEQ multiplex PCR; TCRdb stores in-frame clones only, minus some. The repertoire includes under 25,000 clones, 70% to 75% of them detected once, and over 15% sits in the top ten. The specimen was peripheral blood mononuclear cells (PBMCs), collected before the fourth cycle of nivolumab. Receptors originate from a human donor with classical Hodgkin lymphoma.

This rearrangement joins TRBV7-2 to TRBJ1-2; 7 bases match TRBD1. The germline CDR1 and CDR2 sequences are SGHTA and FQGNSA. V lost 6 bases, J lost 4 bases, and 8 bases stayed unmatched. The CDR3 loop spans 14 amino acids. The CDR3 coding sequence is TGTGCCAGCAGATCAGGACAGGAAGTCTATGGCTACACCTTC. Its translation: CASRSGQEVYGYTF.

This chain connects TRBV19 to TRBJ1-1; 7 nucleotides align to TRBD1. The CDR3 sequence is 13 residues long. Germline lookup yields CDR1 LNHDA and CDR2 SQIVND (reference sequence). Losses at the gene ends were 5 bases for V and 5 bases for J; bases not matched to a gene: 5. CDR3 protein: CASSDYRGTEAFF. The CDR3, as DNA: TGTGCCAGTAGTGACTACAGGGGAACTGAAGCTTTCTTT.

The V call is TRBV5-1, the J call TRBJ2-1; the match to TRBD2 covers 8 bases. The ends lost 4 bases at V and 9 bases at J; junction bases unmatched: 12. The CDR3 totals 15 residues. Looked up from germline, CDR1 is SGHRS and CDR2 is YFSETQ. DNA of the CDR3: TGCGCCAGCAGCCCTCATAGCGGGATAGGGGGTGAGCAGTTCTTC. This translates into CASSPHSGIGGEQFF.

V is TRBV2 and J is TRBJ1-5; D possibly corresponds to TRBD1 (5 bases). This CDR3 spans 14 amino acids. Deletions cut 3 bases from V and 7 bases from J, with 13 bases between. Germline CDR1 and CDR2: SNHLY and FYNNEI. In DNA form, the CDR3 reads TGTGCCAGCAGTGAGGGGACGTCGTGGCAGCCCCAGCATTTT. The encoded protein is CASSEGTSWQPQHF.

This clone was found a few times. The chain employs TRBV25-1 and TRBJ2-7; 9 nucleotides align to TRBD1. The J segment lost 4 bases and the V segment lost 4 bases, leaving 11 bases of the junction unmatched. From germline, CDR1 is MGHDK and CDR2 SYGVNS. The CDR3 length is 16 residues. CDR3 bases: TGTGCCAGCAGTGCCACCACAGGGGGCGCTTTTTACGAGCAGTACTTC. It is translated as CASSATTGGAFYEQYF.

The CDR3 DNA sequence: TGCGCCAGCAGCCAACCCTCGGGTAGCGGGGTTATCTACGAGCAGTACTTC. Translated: CASSQPSGSGVIYEQYF. The chain carries TRBV4-1 and TRBJ2-7, with 8 bases matching TRBD2. This CDR3 is built from 17 residues. Germline V gene sequence: CDR1 MGHRA, CDR2 YSYEKL. After removal of 2 bases from V and 3 bases from J, the junction contained 12 bases not matched to a gene.

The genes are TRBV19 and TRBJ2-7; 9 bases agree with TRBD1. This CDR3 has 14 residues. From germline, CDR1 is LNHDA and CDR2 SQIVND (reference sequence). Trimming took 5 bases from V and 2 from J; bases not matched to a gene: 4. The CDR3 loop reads CASSVNRGPYEQYF. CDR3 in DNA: TGTGCCAGTAGTGTAAACAGGGGGCCCTACGAGCAGTACTTC. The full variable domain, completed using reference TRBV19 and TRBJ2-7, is DGGITQSPKYLFRKEGQNVTLSCEQNLNHDAMYWYRQDPGQGLRLIYYSQIVNDFQKGDIAEGYSVSREKKESFPLTVTSAQKNPTAFYLCASSVNRGPYEQYFGPGTRLTVT.

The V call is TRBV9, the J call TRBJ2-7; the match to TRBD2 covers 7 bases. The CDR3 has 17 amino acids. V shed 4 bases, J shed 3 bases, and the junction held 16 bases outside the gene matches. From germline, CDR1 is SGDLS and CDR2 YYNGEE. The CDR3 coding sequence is TGTGCCAGCAGCCCTCGTTCGGGGGGTTTAACCCGCTACGAGCAGTACTTC. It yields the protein CASSPRSGGLTRYEQYF.

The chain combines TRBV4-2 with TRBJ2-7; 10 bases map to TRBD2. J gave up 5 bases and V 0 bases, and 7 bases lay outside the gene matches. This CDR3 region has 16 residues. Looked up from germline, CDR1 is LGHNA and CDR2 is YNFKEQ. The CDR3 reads CASSQDRRAGGDEQYF. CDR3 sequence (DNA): TGTGCCAGCAGCCAAGATCGTCGAGCGGGGGGGGACGAGCAGTACTTC.

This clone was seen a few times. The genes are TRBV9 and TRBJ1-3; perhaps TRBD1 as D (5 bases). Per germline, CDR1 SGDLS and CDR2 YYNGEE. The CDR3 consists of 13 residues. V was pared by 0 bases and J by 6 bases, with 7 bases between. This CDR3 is CASSVEGSNTIYF. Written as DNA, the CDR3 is TGTGCCAGCAGCGTAGAGGGGTCAAACACCATATATTTT.

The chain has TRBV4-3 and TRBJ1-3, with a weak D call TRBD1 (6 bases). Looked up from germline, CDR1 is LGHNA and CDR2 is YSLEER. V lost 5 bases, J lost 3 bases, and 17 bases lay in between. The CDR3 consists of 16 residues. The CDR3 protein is CASSGGLEGFGNTIYF. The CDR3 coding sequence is TGCGCCAGCAGCGGGGGCCTTGAGGGCTTTGGAAACACCATATATTTT.

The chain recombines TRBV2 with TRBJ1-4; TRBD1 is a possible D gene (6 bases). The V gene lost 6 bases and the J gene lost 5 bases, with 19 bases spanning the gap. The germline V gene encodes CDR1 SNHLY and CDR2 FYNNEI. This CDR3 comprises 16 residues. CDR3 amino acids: CASREFQGGKNEKLFF. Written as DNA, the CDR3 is TGTGCCAGCAGGGAGTTCCAAGGGGGGAAAAATGAAAAACTGTTTTTT.

CDR3 residues: CASSQFENNEQFF. The DNA for the CDR3 is TGTGCCAGCAGTCAATTCGAAAACAATGAGCAGTTCTTC. V gene TRBV6-5 combines with J gene TRBJ2-1, with unresolved D. Germline V gives CDR1 MNHEY, CDR2 SVGAGI. Trimming cost V 5 bases and J 5 bases, with 10 bases left between them. The CDR3 runs to 13 residues.

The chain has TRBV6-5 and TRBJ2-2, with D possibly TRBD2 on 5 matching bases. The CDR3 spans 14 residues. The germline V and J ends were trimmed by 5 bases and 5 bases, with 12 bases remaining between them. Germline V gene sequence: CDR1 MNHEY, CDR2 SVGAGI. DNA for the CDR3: TGTGCCAGCAGTAGCGGATACACAACCGGGGAGCTGTTTTTT. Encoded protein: CASSSGYTTGELFF.

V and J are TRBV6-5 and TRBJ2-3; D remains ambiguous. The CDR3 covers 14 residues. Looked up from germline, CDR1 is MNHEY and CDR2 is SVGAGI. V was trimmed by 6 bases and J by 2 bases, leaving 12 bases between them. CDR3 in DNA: TGTGCCAGCAGGGGCCGTAGGGCCACAGATACGCAGTATTTT. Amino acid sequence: CASRGRRATDTQYF.

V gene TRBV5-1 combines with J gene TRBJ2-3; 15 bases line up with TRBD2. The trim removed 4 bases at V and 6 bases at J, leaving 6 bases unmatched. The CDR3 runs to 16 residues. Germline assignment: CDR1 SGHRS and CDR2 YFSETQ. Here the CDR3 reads CASSPGLAGGHDTQYF. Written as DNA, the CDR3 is TGCGCCAGCAGCCCCGGACTAGCGGGGGGGCATGATACGCAGTATTTT.

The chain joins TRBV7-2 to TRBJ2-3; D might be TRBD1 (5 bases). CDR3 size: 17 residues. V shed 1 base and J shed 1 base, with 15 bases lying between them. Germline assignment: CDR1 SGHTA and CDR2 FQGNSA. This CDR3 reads CASSLGAGIGGTDTQYF. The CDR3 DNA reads TGTGCCAGCAGCTTAGGGGCAGGGATCGGTGGCACAGATACGCAGTATTTT.

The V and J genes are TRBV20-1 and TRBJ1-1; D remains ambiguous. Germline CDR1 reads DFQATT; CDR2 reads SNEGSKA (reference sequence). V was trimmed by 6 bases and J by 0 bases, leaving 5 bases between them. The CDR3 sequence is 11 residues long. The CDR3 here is CSAPLNTEAFF. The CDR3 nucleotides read TGCAGTGCCCCGTTGAACACTGAAGCTTTCTTT.

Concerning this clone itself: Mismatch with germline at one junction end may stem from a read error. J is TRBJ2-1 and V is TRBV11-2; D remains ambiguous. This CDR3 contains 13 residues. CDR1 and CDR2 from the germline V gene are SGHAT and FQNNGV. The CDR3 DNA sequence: TGTGCCAGCAGTTTAGGGCGGAACAATGAGCAGTTCTTC. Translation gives CASSLGRNNEQFF.

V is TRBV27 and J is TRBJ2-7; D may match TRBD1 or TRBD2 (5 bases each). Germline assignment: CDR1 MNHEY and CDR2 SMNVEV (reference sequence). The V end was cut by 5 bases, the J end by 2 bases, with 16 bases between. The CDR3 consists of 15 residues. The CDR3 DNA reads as TGTGCCAGCAGTCTCAAGGCAGGGAGTACCTACGAGCAGTACTTC. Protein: CASSLKAGSTYEQYF.

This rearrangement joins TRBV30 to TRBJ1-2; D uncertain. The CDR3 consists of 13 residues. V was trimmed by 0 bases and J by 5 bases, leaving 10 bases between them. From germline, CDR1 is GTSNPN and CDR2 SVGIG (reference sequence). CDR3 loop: CAWSVLVGYGYTF. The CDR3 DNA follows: TGTGCCTGGAGTGTACTGGTTGGGTATGGCTACACCTTC.

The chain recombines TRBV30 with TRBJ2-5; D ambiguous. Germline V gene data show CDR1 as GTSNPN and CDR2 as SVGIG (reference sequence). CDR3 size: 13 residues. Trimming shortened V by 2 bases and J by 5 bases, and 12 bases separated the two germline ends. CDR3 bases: TGTGCCTGGAGTCTGGGATTTGGGGAGACCCAGTACTTC. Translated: CAWSLGFGETQYF.

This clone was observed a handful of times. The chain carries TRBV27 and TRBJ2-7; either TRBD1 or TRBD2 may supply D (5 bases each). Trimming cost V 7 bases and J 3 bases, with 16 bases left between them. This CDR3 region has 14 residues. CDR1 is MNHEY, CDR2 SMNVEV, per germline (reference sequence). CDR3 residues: CASTLRDGHYEQYF. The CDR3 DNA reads TGTGCCAGCACTCTCCGGGACGGGCACTACGAGCAGTACTTC.

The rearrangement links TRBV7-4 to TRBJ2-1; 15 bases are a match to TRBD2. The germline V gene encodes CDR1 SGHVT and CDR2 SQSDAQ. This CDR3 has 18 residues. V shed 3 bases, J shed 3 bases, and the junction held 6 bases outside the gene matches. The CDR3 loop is CASSFGLAGGPVYNEQFF. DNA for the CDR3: TGTGCCAGCAGCTTCGGACTAGCGGGAGGGCCTGTCTACAATGAGCAGTTCTTC.

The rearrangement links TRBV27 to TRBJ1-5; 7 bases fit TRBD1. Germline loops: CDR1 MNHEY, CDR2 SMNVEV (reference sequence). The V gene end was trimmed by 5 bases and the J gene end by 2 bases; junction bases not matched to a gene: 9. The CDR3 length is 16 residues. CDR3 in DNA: TGTGCCAGCAGTCAAACACAGGGGAAAGGCAATCAGCCCCAGCATTTT. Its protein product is CASSQTQGKGNQPQHF.

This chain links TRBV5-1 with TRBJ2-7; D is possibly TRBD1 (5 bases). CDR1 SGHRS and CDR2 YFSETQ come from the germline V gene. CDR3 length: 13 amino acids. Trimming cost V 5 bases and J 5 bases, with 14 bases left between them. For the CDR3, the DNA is TGCGCCAGCAGACCAGGGTTCAGCGACGAGCAGTACTTC. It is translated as CASRPGFSDEQYF.

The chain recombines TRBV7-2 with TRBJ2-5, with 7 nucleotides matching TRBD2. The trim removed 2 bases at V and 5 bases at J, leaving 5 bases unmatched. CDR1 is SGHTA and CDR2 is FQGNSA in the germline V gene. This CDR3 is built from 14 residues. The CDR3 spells CASSLNGGWETQYF. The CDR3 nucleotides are TGTGCCAGCAGCTTAAACGGGGGGTGGGAGACCCAGTACTTC.

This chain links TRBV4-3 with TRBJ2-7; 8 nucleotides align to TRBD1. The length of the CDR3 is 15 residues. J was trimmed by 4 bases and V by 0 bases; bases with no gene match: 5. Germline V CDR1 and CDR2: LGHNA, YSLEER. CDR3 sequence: CASSQDFHRGYEQYF. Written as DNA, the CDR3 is TGCGCCAGCAGCCAAGATTTTCACAGGGGGTACGAGCAGTACTTC.

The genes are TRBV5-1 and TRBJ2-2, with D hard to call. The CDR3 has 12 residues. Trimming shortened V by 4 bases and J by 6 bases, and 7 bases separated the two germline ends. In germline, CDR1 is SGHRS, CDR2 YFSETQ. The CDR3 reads CASSPGAGELFF. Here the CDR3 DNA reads TGCGCCAGCAGCCCCGGTGCCGGGGAGCTGTTTTTT.

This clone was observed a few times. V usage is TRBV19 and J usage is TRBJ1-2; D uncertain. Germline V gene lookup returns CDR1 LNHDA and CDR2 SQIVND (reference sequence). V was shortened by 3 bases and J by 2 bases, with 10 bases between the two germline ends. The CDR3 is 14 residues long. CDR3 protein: CASSMPPENYGYTF. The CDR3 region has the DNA TGTGCCAGTAGTATGCCGCCAGAAAACTATGGCTACACCTTC. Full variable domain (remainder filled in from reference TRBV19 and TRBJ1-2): DGGITQSPKYLFRKEGQNVTLSCEQNLNHDAMYWYRQDPGQGLRLIYYSQIVNDFQKGDIAEGYSVSREKKESFPLTVTSAQKNPTAFYLCASSMPPENYGYTFGSGTRLTVV.

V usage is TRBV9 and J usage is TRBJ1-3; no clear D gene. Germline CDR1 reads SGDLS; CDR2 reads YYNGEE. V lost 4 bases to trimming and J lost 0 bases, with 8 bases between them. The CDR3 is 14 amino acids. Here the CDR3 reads CASSQQYSGNTIYF. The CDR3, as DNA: TGTGCCAGCAGCCAGCAATACTCTGGAAACACCATATATTTT. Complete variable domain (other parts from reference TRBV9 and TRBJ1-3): DSGVTQTPKHLITATGQRVTLRCSPRSGDLSVYWYQQSLDQGLQFLIQYYNGEERAKGNILERFSAQQFPDLHSELNLSSLELGDSALYFCASSQQYSGNTIYFGEGSWLTVV.

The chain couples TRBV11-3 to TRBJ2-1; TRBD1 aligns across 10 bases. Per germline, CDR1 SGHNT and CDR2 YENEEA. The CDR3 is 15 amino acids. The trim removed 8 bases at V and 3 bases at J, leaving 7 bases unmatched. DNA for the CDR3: TGTGCCAGCGGGACAGGGGTAGCCTACTACAATGAGCAGTTCTTC. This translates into CASGTGVAYYNEQFF.